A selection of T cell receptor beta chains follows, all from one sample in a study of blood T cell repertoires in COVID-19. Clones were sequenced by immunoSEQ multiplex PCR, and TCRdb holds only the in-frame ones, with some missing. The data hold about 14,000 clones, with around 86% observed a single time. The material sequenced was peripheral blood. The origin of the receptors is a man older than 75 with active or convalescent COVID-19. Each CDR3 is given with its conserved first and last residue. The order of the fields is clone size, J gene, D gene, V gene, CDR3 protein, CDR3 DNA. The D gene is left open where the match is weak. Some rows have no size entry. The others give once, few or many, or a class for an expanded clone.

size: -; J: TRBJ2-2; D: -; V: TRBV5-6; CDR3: CASSLARVNTGELFF; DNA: TGTGCCAGCAGCTTGGCCAGGGTTAACACCGGGGAGCTGTTTTTT
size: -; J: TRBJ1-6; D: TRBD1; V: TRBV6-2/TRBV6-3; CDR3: CASSSPGGSNSPLHF; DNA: TGTGCCAGCAGTTCTCCAGGGGGATCAAATTCACCCCTCCACTTT
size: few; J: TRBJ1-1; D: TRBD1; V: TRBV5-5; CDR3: CASSLGTGVLRNTEAFF; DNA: TGTGCCAGCAGCCTAGGGACAGGGGTACTAAGGAACACTGAAGCTTTCTTT
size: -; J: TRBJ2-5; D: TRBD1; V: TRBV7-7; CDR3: CASSQTGGNGETQYF; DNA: TGTGCCAGCAGTCAAACAGGGGGAAACGGGGAGACCCAGTACTTC
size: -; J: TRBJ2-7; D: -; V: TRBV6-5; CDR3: CASSTNGGNSYEQYF; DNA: TGTGCCAGCAGTACGAATGGGGGGAATTCCTACGAGCAGTACTTC
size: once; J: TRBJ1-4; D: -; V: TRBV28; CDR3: CASSSRDISGGKLFF; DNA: TGTGCCAGCAGTTCCCGGGACATCTCCGGAGGAAAACTGTTTTTT
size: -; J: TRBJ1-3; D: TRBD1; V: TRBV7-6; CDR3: CASSPGTGALRNTIYF; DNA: TGTGCCAGCAGCCCCGGGACAGGGGCCTTAAGAAACACCATATATTTT
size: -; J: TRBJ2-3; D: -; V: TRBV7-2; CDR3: CASSLVPDTQYF; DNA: TGTGCCAGCAGCTTAGTTCCGGATACGCAGTATTTT
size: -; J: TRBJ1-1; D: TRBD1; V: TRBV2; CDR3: CASRDLRQGSTEAFF; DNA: TGTGCCAGCAGGGACTTGAGACAGGGGAGCACTGAAGCTTTCTTT
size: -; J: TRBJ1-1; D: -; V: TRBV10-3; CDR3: CAIKAGVEHTEAFF; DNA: TGTGCCATCAAAGCGGGGGTGGAGCACACTGAAGCTTTCTTT